A single sample gave rise to the 24 T cell receptor beta chains below, sequenced in a study of cytomegalovirus exposure and HLA in healthy donors. PCR amplification relied on 60 Vbeta primers (plus 13 Jbeta primers). Here immunoSEQ multiplex PCR was the method, and the copy in TCRdb shows in-frame clones only, minus some. Here the sample spans about 120,000 clones, around three quarters being singletons. Sequenced: PBMCs. Receptors were obtained from a woman between 35 and 50 years old in good health and CMV-seropositive.

The rearrangement links TRBV15 to TRBJ1-6; D gene ambiguous. V was pared by 6 bases and J by 0 bases, with 9 bases between. This CDR3 contains 15 residues. Germline V gene data show CDR1 as LNHNV and CDR2 as YYDKDF (reference sequence). In DNA, the CDR3 is TGTGCCACCAGTTTCAGAAGCTCCTATAATTCACCCCTCCACTTT. Its protein product is CATSFRSSYNSPLHF.

As for this clone: A junction boundary mismatches the germline segment, possibly from a read error. The chain uses TRBV5-1 and TRBJ1-1; D is possibly TRBD1 (5 bases). The V gene's germline CDR1 is SGHRS and CDR2 YFSETQ. The CDR3 runs 13 residues. The CDR3 reads CASSLGQNTEALF. CDR3 DNA sequence: TGCGCCAGCAGCTTGGGACAGAACACTGAAGCTCTCTTT. Variable domain in full (rest from reference TRBV5-1 and TRBJ1-1): KAGVTQTPRYLIKTRGQQVTLSCSPISGHRSVSWYQQTPGQGLQFLFEYFSETQRNKGNFPGRFSGRQFSNSRSEMNVSTLELGDSALYLCASSLGQNTEALFGQGTRLTVV.

The CDR3 DNA sequence: TGTGCCAGTAGTATCGGGGGACAGGGATTTTCACCCCTCCACTTT. This codes for CASSIGGQGFSPLHF. V is TRBV19 and J is TRBJ1-6; TRBD1 matches 9 bases. CDR3 length equals 15 residues. CDR1 and CDR2 from the germline V gene are LNHDA and SQIVND (reference sequence). Trimming took 3 bases from V and 9 from J; bases not matched to a gene: 6.

CDR3 amino acids: CSVAPVATYEQYF. The CDR3 DNA sequence: TGCAGCGTTGCACCGGTCGCGACCTACGAGCAGTACTTC. V and J are TRBV29-1 and TRBJ2-7, with no clear D. Trimming removed 4 bases from V and 2 bases from J, with 12 bases in between. This CDR3 contains 13 residues. Germline loops: CDR1 SQVTM, CDR2 ANQGSEA.

The chain recombines TRBV6-4 with TRBJ1-1, with D possibly matching TRBD1 (6 bases). This CDR3 region has 13 residues. The germline V gene encodes CDR1 MRHNA and CDR2 SNTAGT. Trimming cost V 5 bases and J 5 bases, with 12 bases left between them. The CDR3 spells CASSSTGLTEAFF. CDR3 DNA sequence: TGTGCCAGCAGTTCGACAGGTCTAACTGAAGCTTTCTTT.

The gene calls are TRBV5-1 and TRBJ1-6, with TRBD1 as a possible D gene (6 bases). The CDR3 extends over 14 amino acids. V was shortened by 1 base and J by 7 bases, with 9 bases between the two germline ends. The germline V gene has CDR1 SGHRS and CDR2 YFSETQ. The CDR3 sequence: CASSLWDTNSPLHF. Written as DNA, the CDR3 is TGCGCCAGCAGCTTGTGGGACACCAATTCACCCCTCCACTTT.

The chain joins TRBV29-1 to TRBJ2-1; 16 bases fit TRBD2. The junction had 4 bases not matched to a gene; V was cut back by 7 bases and J by 7 bases. CDR3 length: 14 amino acids. Germline V gene lookup returns CDR1 SQVTM and CDR2 ANQGSEA. As DNA, the CDR3 is TGCAGCGGGGGACTAGCGGGAGGGGAGAATGAGCAGTTCTTC. Its protein is CSGGLAGGENEQFF.

V usage is TRBV7-2 and J usage is TRBJ1-2; 11 nucleotides align to TRBD1. The CDR3 has 15 residues. Germline V gene lookup returns CDR1 SGHTA and CDR2 FQGNSA. The ends lost 4 bases at V and 5 bases at J; junction bases unmatched: 6. CDR3 in amino acids: CASSWTGGSGYGYTF. Here the CDR3 DNA reads TGTGCCAGCAGCTGGACAGGGGGCTCGGGGTATGGCTACACCTTC.

The chain has TRBV6-5 and TRBJ2-1, with 10 positions matching TRBD2. The germline gives CDR1 MNHEY, CDR2 SVGAGI. V dropped 4 bases and J dropped 8; count of bases not matched to a gene: 11. The CDR3 runs to 16 residues. The CDR3 bases are TGTGCCAGCAGTTTAACCCCGGGACTAGCGATGGATGAGCAGTTCTTC. Protein product: CASSLTPGLAMDEQFF.

The chain employs TRBV7-3 and TRBJ2-6; TRBD1 might be the D (6 bases). The CDR3 has 18 residues. Between the trimmed V and J ends, which lost 5 bases and 0 bases, there was a span of 17 bases. From germline, CDR1 is SGHTA and CDR2 FQGTGA. The CDR3 DNA reads TGTGCCAGCAGCCCGGGAAGACAGGCGATCTCTGGGGCCAACGTCCTGACTTTC. Its translation is CASSPGRQAISGANVLTF.

The table lists this clone with a few counts. Here the CDR3 reads CASSLRTSTDTQYF. The CDR3 DNA follows: TGTGCCAGCAGTCTAAGAACCAGCACAGATACGCAGTATTTT. The gene calls are TRBV6-1 and TRBJ2-3; no firm D call. The CDR3 covers 14 residues. Germline CDR1 MNHNS, CDR2 SASEGT. Trimming stripped 5 bases from V and 0 bases from J, with 9 bases between.

The rearrangement joins TRBV2 to TRBJ1-5; D gene uncertain. The germline V and J ends were trimmed by 2 bases and 7 bases, with 12 bases remaining between them. The CDR3 totals 14 residues. Looked up from germline, CDR1 is SNHLY and CDR2 is FYNNEI. CDR3 loop: CASSEFSQVQPQHF. CDR3 bases: TGTGCCAGCAGTGAATTCTCCCAGGTCCAGCCCCAGCATTTT.

The CDR3 loop is CASSQRQDDEKLFF. Here the CDR3 DNA reads TGCGCCAGCAGTCAACGACAGGACGATGAAAAACTGTTTTTT. The V call is TRBV23-1, the J call TRBJ1-4; possible D gene TRBD1, 6 bases. TRBV23-1 belongs to the ORF category, with a function that is uncertain. Between the trimmed V and J ends, which lost 2 bases and 6 bases, there was a span of 10 bases. The CDR3 is 14 amino acids.

The chain joins TRBV2 to TRBJ2-7; 7 bases map to TRBD2. Trimming at V came to 0 bases and at J to 7 bases, leaving 6 bases not matched to a gene. This CDR3 is built from 14 residues. The germline gives CDR1 SNHLY, CDR2 FYNNEI. The CDR3 DNA reads TGTGCCAGCAGTGAAGCGGAGGGACTAAGGGAGCAGTACTTC. It codes for CASSEAEGLREQYF.

This chain connects TRBV6-1 to TRBJ1-3; TRBD1 agrees at 11 bases. With V trimmed by 7 bases and J by 12 bases, 11 bases remained unmatched. Germline V gives CDR1 MNHNS, CDR2 SASEGT. This CDR3 region has 14 residues. In DNA form, the CDR3 reads TGTGCCAGCACCTCAGGGGGGACAGGGGGGCTCATATATTTT. Its protein product is CASTSGGTGGLIYF.

V and J are TRBV7-3 and TRBJ2-7; 10 bases align to TRBD1. This CDR3 spans 15 amino acids. The germline gives CDR1 SGHTA, CDR2 FQGTGA. Trimming removed 5 bases from V and 3 bases from J; junction bases left unmatched: 7. DNA of the CDR3: TGTGCCAGCAGCCCTTCCCGGGACAGGGGCTACGAGCAGTACTTC. Its translation: CASSPSRDRGYEQYF.

This clone was seen just once. The gene calls are TRBV5-1 and TRBJ1-6, with 9 bases fitting TRBD1. CDR1 and CDR2 from the germline V gene are SGHRS and YFSETQ. J gave up 6 bases and V 4 bases, and 2 bases lay outside the gene matches. The length of the CDR3 is 14 residues. The CDR3 DNA reads as TGCGCCAGCAGCGTGGGACAGGGTAATTCACCCCTCCACTTT. Its translation is CASSVGQGNSPLHF.

The chain has TRBV21-1 and TRBJ2-7; the table assigns TRBD2, which was not confirmed against the DNA. TRBV21-1 is noted as a pseudogene. There are 16 residues in the CDR3. The chain's CDR3 is CARRRDLGWVAYEQYF. The DNA of the CDR3 is TGTGCCAGGCGGCGGGACCTAGGGTGGGTAGCCTACGAGCAGTACTTC.

This clone appeared a few times. The chain is built from TRBV5-1 and TRBJ2-7, with 10 bases matching TRBD2. Trimming removed 1 base from V and 4 bases from J; junction bases left unmatched: 2. The CDR3 has 14 residues. CDR1 SGHRS and CDR2 YFSETQ come from the germline V gene. This CDR3 reads CASSLSGGAYEQYF. The CDR3 DNA is TGCGCCAGCAGCTTGAGCGGGGGGGCGTACGAGCAGTACTTC.

The chain carries TRBV5-1 and TRBJ2-3; no clear D. The germline V and J ends were trimmed by 3 bases and 1 base, with 15 bases remaining between them. Germline V gene sequence: CDR1 SGHRS, CDR2 YFSETQ. CDR3 length equals 16 residues. CDR3 sequence reads: CASSSSVSLGTDTQYF. The CDR3 region has the DNA TGCGCCAGCAGCTCATCGGTCTCCCTGGGCACAGATACGCAGTATTTT. Supplemented by reference TRBV5-1 and TRBJ2-3, the full variable domain reads KAGVTQTPRYLIKTRGQQVTLSCSPISGHRSVSWYQQTPGQGLQFLFEYFSETQRNKGNFPGRFSGRQFSNSRSEMNVSTLELGDSALYLCASSSSVSLGTDTQYFGPGTRLTVL.

The gene calls are TRBV11-3 and TRBJ1-1; D is ambiguous. V gave up 1 base and J gave up 6 bases, with 6 bases separating them. Germline V gene sequence: CDR1 SGHNT, CDR2 YENEEA. The CDR3 runs 12 residues. CDR3 coding DNA: TGTGCCAGCAGCTTAGGGTGGCCTGAAGCTTTCTTT. Encoded protein: CASSLGWPEAFF.

V is TRBV6-5 and J is TRBJ1-2, with 7 bases fitting TRBD1. V gave up 1 base and J gave up 6 bases; unmatched junction bases: 8. Germline V gene data show CDR1 as MNHEY and CDR2 as SVGAGI. The CDR3 runs 15 residues. CDR3 sequence reads: CASSYYRGAGNGYTF. The CDR3 nucleotides read TGTGCCAGCAGTTACTACAGGGGAGCAGGAAATGGCTACACCTTC.

This chain connects TRBV7-2 to TRBJ2-1; 14 bases agree with TRBD2. Per germline, CDR1 SGHTA and CDR2 FQGNSA. V lost 1 base to trimming and J lost 11 bases; unmatched junction nucleotides: 4. The CDR3 runs 15 residues. The CDR3 reads CASSLERLAGGKQFF. In DNA form, the CDR3 reads TGTGCCAGCAGCTTAGAGAGACTAGCGGGAGGGAAGCAGTTCTTC.

This clone occurred once. The CDR3 sequence: CASSERTSGSLGTGELFF. CDR3 coding DNA: TGTGCCAGCAGTGAACGGACTAGCGGTTCCCTCGGGACCGGGGAGCTGTTTTTT. The V call is TRBV25-1, the J call TRBJ2-2; the match to TRBD2 covers 10 bases. The V gene's germline CDR1 is MGHDK and CDR2 SYGVNS. With 2 bases clipped from V and 5 bases from J, the junction kept 11 bases outside the gene matches. This CDR3 spans 18 amino acids.